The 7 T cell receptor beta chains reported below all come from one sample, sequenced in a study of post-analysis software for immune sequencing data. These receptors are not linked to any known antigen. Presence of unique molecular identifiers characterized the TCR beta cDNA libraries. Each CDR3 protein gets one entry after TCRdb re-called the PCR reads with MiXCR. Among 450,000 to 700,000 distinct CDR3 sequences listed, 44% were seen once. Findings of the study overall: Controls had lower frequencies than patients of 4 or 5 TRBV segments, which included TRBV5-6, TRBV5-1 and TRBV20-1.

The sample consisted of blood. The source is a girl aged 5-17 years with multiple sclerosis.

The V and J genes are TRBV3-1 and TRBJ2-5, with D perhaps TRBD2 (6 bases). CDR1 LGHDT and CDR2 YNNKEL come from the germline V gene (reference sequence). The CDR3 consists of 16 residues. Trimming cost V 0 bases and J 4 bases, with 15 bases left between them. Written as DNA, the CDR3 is TGTGCCAGCAGCCAAGATCTACTAGCTGGTCCAGAGACCCAGTACTTC. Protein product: CASSQDLLAGPETQYF.

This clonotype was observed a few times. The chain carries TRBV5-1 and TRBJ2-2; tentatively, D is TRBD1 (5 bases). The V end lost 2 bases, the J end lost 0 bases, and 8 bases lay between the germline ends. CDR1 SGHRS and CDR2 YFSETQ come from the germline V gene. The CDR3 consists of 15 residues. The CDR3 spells CASSFRATNTGELFF. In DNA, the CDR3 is TGCGCCAGCAGCTTCAGGGCCACGAACACCGGGGAGCTGTTTTTT.

The CDR3 spells CASSPHMGRVGEAKNIQYF. The CDR3 DNA reads as TGTGCCAGCAGCCCCCACATGGGGAGGGTCGGTGAGGCCAAAAACATTCAGTACTTC. The chain has TRBV7-8 and TRBJ2-4, with 7 bases aligning to TRBD2. The CDR3 totals 19 residues. Germline V CDR1 and CDR2: SGHVS, FQNEAQ. Unmatched junction bases numbered 17, after V lost 5 bases and J lost 1 base.

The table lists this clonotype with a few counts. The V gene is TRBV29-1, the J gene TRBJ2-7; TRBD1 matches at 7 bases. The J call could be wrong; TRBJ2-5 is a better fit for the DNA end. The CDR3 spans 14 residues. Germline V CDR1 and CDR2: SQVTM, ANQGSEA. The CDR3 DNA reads TGCAGCGTTGGTCGGGGACAGCTCCAAGAGACCCAGTACTTC. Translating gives CSVGRGQLQETQYF.

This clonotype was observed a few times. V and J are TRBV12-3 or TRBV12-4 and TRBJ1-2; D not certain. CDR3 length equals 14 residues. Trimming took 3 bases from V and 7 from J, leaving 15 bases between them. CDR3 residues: CASSLWAPLAGYTF. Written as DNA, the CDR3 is TGTGCCAGCAGTTTGTGGGCACCCCTTGCTGGCTACACCTTC.

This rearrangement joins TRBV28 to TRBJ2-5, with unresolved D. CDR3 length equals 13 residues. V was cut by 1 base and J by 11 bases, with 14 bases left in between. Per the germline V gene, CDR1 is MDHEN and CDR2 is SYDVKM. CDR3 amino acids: CASSLYGFGEQYF. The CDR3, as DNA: TGTGCCAGCAGTTTATACGGGTTCGGTGAGCAGTACTTC.

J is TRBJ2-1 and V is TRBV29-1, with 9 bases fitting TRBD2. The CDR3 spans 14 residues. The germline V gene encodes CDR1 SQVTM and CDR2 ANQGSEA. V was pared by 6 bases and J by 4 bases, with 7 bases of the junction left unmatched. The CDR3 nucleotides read TGCAGCGTATCCGCACTAGCGGGTTACAATGAGCAGTTCTTC. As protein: CSVSALAGYNEQFF.